These T cell receptor beta chains were read from a single sample in a study of T-cell reconstitution after alpha-beta-depleted transplantation in children. TCRdb reprocessed the PCR reads via MiXCR and lists one record per CDR3 protein. The sample lists 150,000 to 200,000 distinct CDR3 sequences, roughly 6.3% seen once, with around 4.1% in the top ten. The source was PBMCs, collected before TCRalphabeta/CD19-depleted stem cell transplant. The receptors were gathered from a girl younger than two with combined immunodeficiency, due to receive a stem cell transplant. CDR3s include the opening cysteine and the closing phenylalanine or tryptophan. A D gene is named only where the DNA matches it firmly. Some rows mark clone size as missing; the rest say once, few, many or name a class of expanded clone.

V,J,D,size,CDR3,DNA
TRBV4-3,TRBJ2-1,NA,many,CASSHRDEQFF,TGCGCCAGCAGCCACCGCGATGAGCAGTTCTTC
TRBV4-3,TRBJ2-7,NA,many,CASSQDRRGAYEQYF,TGCGCCAGCAGCCAAGATCGCAGGGGGGCCTACGAGCAGTACTTC
TRBV20-1,TRBJ2-3,NA,many,CSARRADTQYF,TGCAGTGCACGGAGGGCGGATACGCAGTATTTT
TRBV20-1,TRBJ1-2,NA,few,CSAMDDGYGYTF,TGCAGTGCTATGGACGACGGATATGGCTACACCTTC
TRBV5-1,TRBJ2-2,NA,many,CASSLATGELFF,TGCGCCAGCAGCTTGGCCACCGGGGAGCTGTTTTTT
TRBV5-6,TRBJ2-1,TRBD2,NA,CASSSGTSGANEQFF,TGTGCCAGCAGCTCCGGGACTAGCGGGGCAAATGAGCAGTTCTTC
TRBV15,TRBJ2-7,NA,many,CATSRDGYEQYF,TGTGCCACCAGCAGAGACGGCTACGAGCAGTACTTC
TRBV2,TRBJ1-2,TRBD1,NA,CAFCFGTDTNYGYTF,TGTGCCTTCTGTTTTGGGACAGACACAAACTATGGCTACACCTTC
TRBV29-1,TRBJ2-7,NA,NA,CSVEDRLYEQYF,TGCAGCGTTGAAGACAGGCTCTACGAGCAGTACTTC
TRBV6-2/TRBV6-3,TRBJ1-1,TRBD1,many,CASSWGQGEAFF,TGTGCCAGCAGTTGGGGACAGGGCGAAGCTTTCTTT
TRBV6-5,TRBJ1-1,NA,many,CASRVAATEAFF,TGTGCCAGCAGGGTGGCAGCCACTGAAGCTTTCTTT
TRBV6-1,TRBJ2-6,NA,many,CASTPISSGANVLTF,TGTGCCAGCACCCCCATCAGCTCTGGGGCCAACGTCCTGACTTTC
TRBV29-1,TRBJ2-1,NA,few,CSVGDRYNEQFF,TGCAGCGTTGGAGACAGGTACAATGAGCAGTTCTTC
TRBV27,TRBJ2-7,TRBD1,many,CASSLTGTGSYEQYF,TGTGCCAGCAGTCTTACCGGGACAGGGTCCTACGAGCAGTACTTC
TRBV27,TRBJ2-7,NA,many,CASSWAGGSNYEQYF,TGTGCCAGCAGTTGGGCTGGGGGGTCTAACTACGAGCAGTACTTC
TRBV21-1,TRBJ2-1,NA,NA,CASSKNGESEQFF,TGTGCCAGCAGCAAAAACGGTGAGAGTGAGCAGTTCTTC
TRBV29-1,TRBJ2-5,NA,few,CSVDEGTEETQYF,TGCAGCGTTGACGAAGGGACGGAAGAGACCCAGTACTTC
TRBV29-1,TRBJ1-6,TRBD1,NA,CSVKGTGGSPLHF,TGCAGCGTTAAAGGGACAGGAGGTTCACCCCTCCACTTT
TRBV5-1,TRBJ2-1,NA,many,CASSLEGGAHNEQFF,TGCGCCAGCAGCTTGGAGGGGGGAGCCCACAATGAGCAGTTCTTC
TRBV12-3/TRBV12-4,TRBJ1-6,NA,many,CASSLPGTETFGSPLHF,TGTGCCAGCAGTTTGCCCGGGACGGAAACCTTTGGTTCACCCCTCCACTTT
TRBV30,TRBJ2-1,NA,NA,CAWTQLGGGNEQFF,TGTGCCTGGACCCAACTAGGGGGGGGGAATGAGCAGTTCTTC
TRBV29-1,TRBJ2-3,TRBD1,many,CSVELQGVTDTQYF,TGCAGCGTTGAGCTACAGGGGGTAACAGATACGCAGTATTTT
TRBV27,TRBJ2-7,NA,many,CASSLVQGGTYEQYF,TGTGCCAGCAGTTTAGTACAGGGGGGGACCTACGAGCAGTACTTC
TRBV3-1,TRBJ2-2,NA,many,CASSPLGQSTGELFF,TGTGCCAGCAGCCCTCTCGGACAGTCCACCGGGGAGCTGTTTTTT
TRBV6-1,TRBJ2-7,TRBD2,many,CASSQPASGVYEQYF,TGTGCCAGCAGCCAACCGGCTAGCGGGGTCTACGAGCAGTACTTC
TRBV20-1,TRBJ1-1,NA,many,CSAPVGARNTEAFF,TGCAGTGCTCCTGTCGGGGCACGCAACACTGAAGCTTTCTTT
TRBV29-1,TRBJ2-2,NA,many,CSVNPGSTGELFF,TGCAGCGTGAACCCAGGGAGTACCGGGGAGCTGTTTTTT
TRBV4-3,TRBJ2-3,NA,many,CASSDWFVGPDTQYF,TGCGCCAGCAGCGATTGGTTTGTAGGGCCAGATACGCAGTATTTT
TRBV3-1,TRBJ2-7,NA,NA,CASSPELVRYEQYF,TGTGCCAGCAGCCCGGAACTAGTCCGCTACGAGCAGTACTTC
TRBV4-3,TRBJ2-5,NA,many,CASSQDSLARSETQYF,TGCGCCAGCAGCCAAGATTCCCTAGCGCGATCTGAGACCCAGTACTTC
TRBV2,TRBJ2-7,NA,many,CASSEAASVPGEQYF,TGTGCCAGCAGTGAAGCGGCTAGCGTCCCTGGGGAGCAGTACTTC
TRBV5-5,TRBJ2-1,TRBD2,many,CASSAGTSQYEQFF,TGTGCCAGCAGCGCCGGGACTAGTCAATATGAGCAGTTCTTC
TRBV20-1,TRBJ2-1,NA,many,CSARIVSEQFF,TGCAGTGCTAGAATAGTATCTGAGCAGTTCTTC
TRBV3-1,TRBJ2-1,NA,many,CASSQKTWGNEQFF,TGTGCCAGCAGCCAAAAGACGTGGGGCAATGAGCAGTTCTTC
TRBV4-3,TRBJ1-2,NA,many,CASSLGLRNYGYTF,TGCGCCAGCAGTCTAGGACTCCGAAACTATGGCTACACCTTC
TRBV13,TRBJ2-1,NA,many,CASSLERDNNEQFF,TGTGCCAGCAGCTTAGAGCGGGACAACAATGAGCAGTTCTTC
TRBV4-3,TRBJ2-5,NA,many,CASSQDSYGETQYF,TGCGCCAGCAGCCAAGACTCCTATGGAGAGACCCAGTACTTC
TRBV7-2,TRBJ2-3,NA,many,CASSLFPLQQDTQYF,TGTGCCAGCAGCTTGTTCCCTTTGCAGCAGGATACGCAGTATTTT
TRBV4-2,TRBJ2-7,TRBD2,many,CASSLVVAGSYEQYF,TGTGCCAGCAGCCTCGTGGTAGCGGGCTCCTACGAGCAGTACTTC
TRBV11-2,TRBJ1-4,TRBD1,NA,CASSSPGQGISTNEKLFF,TGTGCCAGCAGCTCGCCGGGACAGGGAATTTCAACTAATGAAAAACTGTTTTTT
TRBV7-9,TRBJ1-5,TRBD1,few,CASSMGQGARQPQHF,TGTGCCAGCAGCATGGGACAGGGGGCGCGCCAGCCCCAGCATTTT
TRBV29-1,TRBJ2-7,NA,many,CSVEDRGGGYEQYF,TGCAGCGTTGAAGATCGGGGAGGGGGCTACGAGCAGTACTTC
TRBV2,TRBJ2-3,NA,many,CASSELGTDTQYF,TGTGCCAGCAGTGAACTAGGTACAGATACGCAGTATTTT
TRBV5-1,TRBJ2-1,TRBD2,many,CASSLFVAGADDEQFF,TGCGCCAGCAGCTTGTTCGTAGCGGGAGCGGACGATGAGCAGTTCTTC
TRBV20-1,TRBJ2-1,TRBD2,many,CSARDTLAEEGDSYNEQFF,TGCAGTGCTAGAGATACTCTAGCGGAGGAAGGTGACTCCTACAATGAGCAGTTCTTC
TRBV7-7,TRBJ2-1,NA,many,CASSQQPGLANEQFF,TGTGCTAGCAGCCAGCAACCGGGACTGGCTAATGAGCAGTTCTTC
TRBV6-5,TRBJ1-1,NA,many,CASSYYRTNTEAFF,TGTGCCAGCAGTTACTACCGGACGAACACTGAAGCTTTCTTT
TRBV29-1,TRBJ1-1,NA,many,CSGRAHTEAFF,TGCAGCGGCAGGGCCCACACTGAAGCTTTCTTT
TRBV14,TRBJ1-2,NA,many,CASSQENIYGYTF,TGTGCCAGCAGCCAAGAGAACATCTATGGCTACACCTTC
TRBV5-1,TRBJ1-1,TRBD1,many,CASSLVYRGTGGHTEAFF,TGCGCCAGCAGCTTGGTGTACCGCGGGACAGGGGGACACACTGAAGCTTTCTTT
TRBV18,TRBJ2-7,NA,many,CASSPSGDQYEQYF,TGTGCCAGCTCACCAAGCGGAGATCAGTACGAGCAGTACTTC
TRBV4-2,TRBJ2-5,TRBD2,few,CASSQTETSGEETQYF,TGTGCCAGCAGCCAAACGGAGACTAGCGGGGAAGAGACCCAGTACTTC
TRBV18,TRBJ2-3,NA,many,CASSPLRTSTDTQYF,TGTGCCAGCTCACCTTTGAGAACTAGCACAGATACGCAGTATTTT